This paragraph reports one T cell receptor (beta chain). This record belongs to a study of blood T cell repertoires in COVID-19. Germline V gives CDR1 SGHDN, CDR2 FVKESK. Trimming left V 6 bases short and J 6 bases short, with 32 bases between. CDR3 length: 19 amino acids. Seattle participants joined during active infection and were tracked over time. Study processing details: For nucleated cells, counts were estimated from reference gene primer amplification. Produced via immunoSEQ multiplex PCR; TCRdb's table is partial and in-frame only. V, J and clone size derive from that table, while D and trimming were established from the DNA sequence. Here the sample spans around 370,000 clones, 87% being singletons.

The source is a woman aged 45 to 65 with COVID-19, enrolled during active disease. Sequencing input: peripheral blood. The chain combines TRBV14 with TRBJ1-2; tentative D call: TRBD1 (6 bases). The CDR3 sequence: CASSHTRTEYPNRMDGYTF. For the CDR3, the DNA is TGTGCCAGCAGTCACACCCGGACAGAATATCCTAACAGAATGGATGGCTACACCTTC. Combining the CDR3 with reference TRBV14 and TRBJ1-2 gives the whole variable domain EAGVTQFPSHSVIEKGQTVTLRCDPISGHDNLYWYRRVMGKEIKFLLHFVKESKQDESGMPNNRFLAERTGGTYSTLKVQPAELEDSGVYFCASSHTRTEYPNRMDGYTFGSGTRLTVV.